This T cell receptor (beta chain) was sequenced for a study of Tregs in tolerant kidney transplant recipients. Produced via immunoSEQ multiplex PCR; TCRdb's table is partial and in-frame only. The table lists 80,000 or so clones, roughly nine tenths of them singletons. Points from the study as a whole: Few patients were studied, so findings need validation in larger groups. Tregs expanded with activated donor B cells seemed most donor-specific.

This clone has only one observation. The antigen is undetermined. The CDR3 spans 18 residues. The V and J ends lost 2 bases and 3 bases, in that order; junction bases with no gene match: 14. The germline gives CDR1 MGHRA, CDR2 YSYEKL. Related graft donors supplied nonmyeloablative bone marrow transplants, and mixed chimerism was transient. Sample: CD4+ T cells from blood (PBMCs), taken 24 months after the transplant. The TCR comes from a human patient who received a combined kidney and bone marrow transplant. Some of the T cells might come from the graft donor. This chain joins TRBV4-1 and TRBJ1-2, with 8 positions matching TRBD1. CDR3 coding DNA: TGCGCCAGCAGCCAACGGGTAACAGGGGGGCGTCGCCACTATGGCTACACCTTC. Residues: CASSQRVTGGRRHYGYTF.